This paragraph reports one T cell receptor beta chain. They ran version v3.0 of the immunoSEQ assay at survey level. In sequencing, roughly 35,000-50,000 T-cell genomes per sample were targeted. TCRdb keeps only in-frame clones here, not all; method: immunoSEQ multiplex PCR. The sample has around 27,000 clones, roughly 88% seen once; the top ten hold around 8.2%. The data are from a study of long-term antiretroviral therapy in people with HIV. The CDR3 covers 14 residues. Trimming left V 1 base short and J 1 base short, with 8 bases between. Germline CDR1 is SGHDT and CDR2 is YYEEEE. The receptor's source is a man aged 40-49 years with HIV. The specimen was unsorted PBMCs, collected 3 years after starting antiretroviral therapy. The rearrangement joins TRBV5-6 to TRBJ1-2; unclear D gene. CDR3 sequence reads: CASSLRLLNYGYTF. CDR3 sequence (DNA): TGTGCCAGCAGCTTGAGACTGCTTAACTATGGCTACACCTTC.